These T cell receptor beta chains were read from a single sample in a study of CD8+ T cells in alopecia areata. The method was immunoSEQ multiplex PCR; TCRdb's version includes in-frame clones alone and lacks a portion of them. The repertoire consists of around 140,000 clones, with 49% occurring once and the leading ten covering about 19%. The starting material was CD8+ T cells sorted from blood, obtained at week 0. These receptors were obtained from a human donor with alopecia areata. Both conserved end residues are part of each CDR3. Each record gives: D gene, J gene, clone size, V gene, CDR3 protein, CDR3 DNA. A D gene is named only where the DNA matches it firmly. Size is omitted from some rows. Given values are once, few, many or a class for expanded clones.

d_call: TRBD1; j_call: TRBJ2-3; clone_size: few; v_call: TRBV6-1; cdr3_aa: CASSGETGGVYTDTQYF; cdr3_nt: TGTGCCAGCAGTGGGGAAACAGGGGGAGTATACACAGATACGCAGTATTTT
d_call: NA; j_call: TRBJ2-1; clone_size: NA; v_call: TRBV7-2; cdr3_aa: CASSLFHPGQEQFF; cdr3_nt: TGTGCCAGCAGCTTATTTCATCCGGGTCAGGAGCAGTTCTTC
d_call: NA; j_call: TRBJ1-2; clone_size: NA; v_call: TRBV5-6; cdr3_aa: CASSLIAGVGYGYTF; cdr3_nt: TGTGCCAGCAGCTTGATTGCTGGGGTGGGCTATGGCTACACCTTC
d_call: NA; j_call: TRBJ2-7; clone_size: NA; v_call: TRBV9; cdr3_aa: CASSVEDSPTSAYF; cdr3_nt: TGTGCCAGCAGCGTAGAGGACAGTCCTACGAGCGCGTACTTC
d_call: TRBD1; j_call: TRBJ2-5; clone_size: NA; v_call: TRBV6-1; cdr3_aa: CASSFNRGSQETQYF; cdr3_nt: TGTGCCAGCAGTTTCAACAGGGGATCCCAAGAGACCCAGTACTTC
d_call: TRBD2; j_call: TRBJ2-7; clone_size: few; v_call: TRBV4-2; cdr3_aa: CASSQTPAGAYEQYF; cdr3_nt: TGTGCCAGCAGCCAAACCCCAGCGGGGGCCTACGAGCAGTACTTC
d_call: TRBD1; j_call: TRBJ1-5; clone_size: NA; v_call: TRBV25-1; cdr3_aa: CASSGGQDSNQPQHF; cdr3_nt: TGTGCCAGCAGTGGAGGACAGGATAGCAATCAGCCCCAGCATTTT
d_call: NA; j_call: TRBJ2-3; clone_size: NA; v_call: TRBV30; cdr3_aa: CAWSWLGFGDTQYF; cdr3_nt: TGTGCCTGGAGTTGGTTAGGGTTTGGAGATACGCAGTATTTT
d_call: NA; j_call: TRBJ2-5; clone_size: few; v_call: TRBV15; cdr3_aa: CATKGGDEERDQYF; cdr3_nt: TGTGCCACGAAAGGGGGGGACGAGGAACGGGACCAGTACTTC
d_call: NA; j_call: TRBJ2-7; clone_size: NA; v_call: TRBV7-9; cdr3_aa: CASSPSTYEQYF; cdr3_nt: TGTGCCAGCAGCCCCTCAACCTACGAGCAGTACTTC
d_call: TRBD1; j_call: TRBJ2-1; clone_size: NA; v_call: TRBV2; cdr3_aa: CASSESKGAGKFNEQFF; cdr3_nt: TGTGCCAGCAGTGAATCAAAGGGGGCAGGGAAGTTCAATGAGCAGTTCTTC
d_call: TRBD1; j_call: TRBJ1-2; clone_size: NA; v_call: TRBV30; cdr3_aa: CAWTGQGGGYTF; cdr3_nt: TGTGCCTGGACTGGACAGGGAGGTGGCTACACCTTC
d_call: NA; j_call: TRBJ1-2; clone_size: NA; v_call: TRBV6-6; cdr3_aa: CASSYSIDYGYTF; cdr3_nt: TGTGCCAGCAGTTACTCGATCGACTATGGCTACACCTTC
d_call: NA; j_call: TRBJ1-1; clone_size: NA; v_call: TRBV6-5; cdr3_aa: CASSYSEGGTEAFF; cdr3_nt: TGTGCCAGCAGTTACTCGGAGGGGGGCACTGAAGCTTTCTTT
d_call: NA; j_call: TRBJ2-3; clone_size: NA; v_call: TRBV27; cdr3_aa: CASSLSVWDTQYF; cdr3_nt: TGTGCCAGCAGTTTATCGGTGTGGGATACGCAGTATTTT
d_call: NA; j_call: TRBJ1-1; clone_size: NA; v_call: TRBV6-5; cdr3_aa: CASSYLELGTTEAFF; cdr3_nt: TGTGCCAGCAGTTACCTCGAATTGGGGACCACTGAAGCTTTCTTT
d_call: NA; j_call: TRBJ2-5; clone_size: NA; v_call: TRBV2; cdr3_aa: CASWGFGQETQYF; cdr3_nt: TGTGCCAGCTGGGGTTTCGGCCAAGAGACCCAGTACTTC
d_call: NA; j_call: TRBJ2-6; clone_size: NA; v_call: TRBV4-1; cdr3_aa: CASSQVRSGANVLTF; cdr3_nt: TGCGCCAGCAGCCAAGTTCGCTCTGGGGCCAACGTCCTGACTTTC
d_call: NA; j_call: TRBJ2-5; clone_size: NA; v_call: TRBV30; cdr3_aa: CAWSVLRGLGETQYF; cdr3_nt: TGTGCCTGGAGTGTACTGAGGGGCTTGGGGGAGACCCAGTACTTC
d_call: TRBD2; j_call: TRBJ2-3; clone_size: few; v_call: TRBV7-9; cdr3_aa: CASSSTSGGADTQYF; cdr3_nt: TGTGCCAGCAGCTCCACTAGCGGGGGGGCAGATACGCAGTATTTT
d_call: TRBD1; j_call: TRBJ2-7; clone_size: once; v_call: TRBV13; cdr3_aa: CASSSNELTGREQYF; cdr3_nt: TGTGCCAGCAGCTCGAACGAGTTGACAGGGCGGGAGCAGTACTTC
d_call: TRBD1; j_call: TRBJ2-3; clone_size: NA; v_call: TRBV12-5; cdr3_aa: CASGRILTGSTDTQYF; cdr3_nt: TGTGCTAGTGGCCGAATCTTGACAGGGAGCACAGATACGCAGTATTTT
d_call: NA; j_call: TRBJ2-4; clone_size: NA; v_call: TRBV18; cdr3_aa: CASSAQGPEAKNIQYF; cdr3_nt: TGTGCCAGCTCGGCACAGGGTCCGGAGGCCAAAAACATTCAGTACTTC
d_call: TRBD1; j_call: TRBJ1-2; clone_size: few; v_call: TRBV29-1; cdr3_aa: CSVDDREANYGYTF; cdr3_nt: TGCAGCGTTGATGACAGGGAAGCTAACTATGGCTACACCTTC
d_call: TRBD1; j_call: TRBJ2-7; clone_size: NA; v_call: TRBV2; cdr3_aa: CASSEGTGIEYEQYF; cdr3_nt: TGTGCCAGCAGTGAGGGGACAGGGATAGAATACGAGCAGTACTTC
d_call: NA; j_call: TRBJ2-7; clone_size: NA; v_call: TRBV19; cdr3_aa: CASSITQAYEQYF; cdr3_nt: TGTGCCAGTAGTATCACGCAAGCCTACGAGCAGTACTTC
d_call: NA; j_call: TRBJ1-2; clone_size: NA; v_call: TRBV27; cdr3_aa: CASSLSYSYGYTF; cdr3_nt: TGTGCCAGCAGTCTTTCCTACAGCTATGGCTACACCTTC
d_call: NA; j_call: TRBJ1-6; clone_size: NA; v_call: TRBV5-1; cdr3_aa: CASSELGLPLHF; cdr3_nt: TGCGCCAGCAGCGAATTGGGTCTACCCCTCCACTTT
d_call: NA; j_call: TRBJ2-7; clone_size: NA; v_call: TRBV6-5; cdr3_aa: CASSPGHLYEQYF; cdr3_nt: TGTGCCAGCAGCCCTGGACACCTCTACGAGCAGTACTTC
d_call: NA; j_call: TRBJ2-5; clone_size: NA; v_call: TRBV30; cdr3_aa: CAWSVFPETQYF; cdr3_nt: TGTGCCTGGAGTGTATTTCCAGAGACCCAGTACTTC